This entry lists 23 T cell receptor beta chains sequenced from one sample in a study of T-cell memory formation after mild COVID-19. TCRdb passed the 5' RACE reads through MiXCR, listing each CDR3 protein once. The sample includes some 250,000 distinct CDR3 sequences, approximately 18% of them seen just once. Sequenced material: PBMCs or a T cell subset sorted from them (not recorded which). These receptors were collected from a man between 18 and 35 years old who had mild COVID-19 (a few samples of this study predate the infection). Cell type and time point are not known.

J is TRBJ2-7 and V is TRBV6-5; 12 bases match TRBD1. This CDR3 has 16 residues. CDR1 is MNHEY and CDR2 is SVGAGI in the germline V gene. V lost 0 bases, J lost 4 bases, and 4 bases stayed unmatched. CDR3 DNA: TGTGCCAGCAGTTACTCGAGGGGACAGGGGGCTTACGAGCAGTACTTC. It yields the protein CASSYSRGQGAYEQYF.

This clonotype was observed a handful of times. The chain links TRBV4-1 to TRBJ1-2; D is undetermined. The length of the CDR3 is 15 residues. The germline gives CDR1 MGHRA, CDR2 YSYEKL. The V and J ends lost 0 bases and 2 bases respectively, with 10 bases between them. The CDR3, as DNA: TGCGCCAGCAGCCAAGATTGGGGAACGAACTATGGCTACACCTTC. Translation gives CASSQDWGTNYGYTF.

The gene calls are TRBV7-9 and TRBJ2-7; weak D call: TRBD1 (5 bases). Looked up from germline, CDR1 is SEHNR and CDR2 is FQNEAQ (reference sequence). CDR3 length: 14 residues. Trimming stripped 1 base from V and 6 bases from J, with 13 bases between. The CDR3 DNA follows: TGTGCCAGCAGCTTAGACGCAGGGTCGGGCGAGCAGTACTTC. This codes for CASSLDAGSGEQYF.

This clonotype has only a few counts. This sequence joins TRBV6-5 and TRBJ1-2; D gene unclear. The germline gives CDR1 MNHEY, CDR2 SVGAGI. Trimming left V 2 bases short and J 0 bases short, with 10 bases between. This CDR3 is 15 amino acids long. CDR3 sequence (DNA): TGTGCCAGCAGTTACAGCCTCTTTACTAACTATGGCTACACCTTC. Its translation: CASSYSLFTNYGYTF.

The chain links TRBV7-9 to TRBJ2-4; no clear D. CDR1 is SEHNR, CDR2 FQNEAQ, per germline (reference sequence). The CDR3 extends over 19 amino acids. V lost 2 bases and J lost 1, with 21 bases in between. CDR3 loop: CASSLSADLNALAKNIQYF. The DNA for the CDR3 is TGTGCCAGCAGCTTATCGGCAGACTTAAATGCTTTGGCCAAAAACATTCAGTACTTC.

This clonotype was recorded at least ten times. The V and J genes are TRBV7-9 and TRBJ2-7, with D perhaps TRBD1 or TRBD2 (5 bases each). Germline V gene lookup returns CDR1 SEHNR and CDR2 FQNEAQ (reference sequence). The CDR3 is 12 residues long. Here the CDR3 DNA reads TGTGCCAGCAGCTTAGGGGACGGACTCCCACGGGTC. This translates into CASSLGDGLPRV.

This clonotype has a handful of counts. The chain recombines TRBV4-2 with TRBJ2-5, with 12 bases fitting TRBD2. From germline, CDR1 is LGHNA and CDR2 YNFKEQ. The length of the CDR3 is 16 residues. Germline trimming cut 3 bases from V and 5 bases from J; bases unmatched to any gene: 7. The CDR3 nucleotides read TGTGCCAGCAGCCAGGGTCTAGCGGGGGGGAGTGAGACCCAGTACTTC. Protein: CASSQGLAGGSETQYF.

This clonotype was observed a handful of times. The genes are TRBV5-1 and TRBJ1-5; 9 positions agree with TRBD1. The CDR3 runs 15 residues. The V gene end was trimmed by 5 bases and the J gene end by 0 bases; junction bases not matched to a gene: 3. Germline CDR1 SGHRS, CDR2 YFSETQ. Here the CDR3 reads CASSTGGDSNQPQHF. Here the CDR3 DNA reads TGCGCCAGCAGTACAGGGGGCGATAGCAATCAGCCCCAGCATTTT.

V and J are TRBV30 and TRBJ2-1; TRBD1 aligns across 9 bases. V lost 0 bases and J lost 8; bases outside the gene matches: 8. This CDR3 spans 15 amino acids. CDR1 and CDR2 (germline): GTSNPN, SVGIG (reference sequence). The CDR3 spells CAWSVQRDRVDEQFF. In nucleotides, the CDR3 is TGTGCCTGGAGTGTACAGCGGGACAGGGTCGATGAGCAGTTCTTC.

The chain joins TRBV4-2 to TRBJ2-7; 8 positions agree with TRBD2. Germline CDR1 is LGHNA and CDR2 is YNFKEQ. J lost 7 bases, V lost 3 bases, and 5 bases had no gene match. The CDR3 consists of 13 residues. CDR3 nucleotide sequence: TGTGCCAGCAGCCACGGCGGGGGGTGGGAGCAGTACTTC. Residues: CASSHGGGWEQYF.

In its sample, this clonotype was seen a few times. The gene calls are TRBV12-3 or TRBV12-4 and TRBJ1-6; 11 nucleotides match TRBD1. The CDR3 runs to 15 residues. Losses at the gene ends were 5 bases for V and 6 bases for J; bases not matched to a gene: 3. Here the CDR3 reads CASSLGTGGNSPLHF. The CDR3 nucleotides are TGTGCCAGCAGTCTTGGGACAGGGGGTAATTCACCCCTCCACTTT.

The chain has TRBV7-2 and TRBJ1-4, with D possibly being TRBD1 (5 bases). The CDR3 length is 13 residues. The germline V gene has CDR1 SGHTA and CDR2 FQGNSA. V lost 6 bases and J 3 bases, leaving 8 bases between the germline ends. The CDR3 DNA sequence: TGTGCCAGCAGTTGGGGGGCTAATGAAAAACTGTTTTTT. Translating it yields CASSWGANEKLFF.

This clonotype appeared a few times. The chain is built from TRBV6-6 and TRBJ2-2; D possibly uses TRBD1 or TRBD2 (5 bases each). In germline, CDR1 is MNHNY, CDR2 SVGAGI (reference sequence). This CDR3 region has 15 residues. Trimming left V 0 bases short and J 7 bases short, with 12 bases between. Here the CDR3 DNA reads TGTGCCAGCAGTTACTCTGCCGGGGCGGTCGGGGAGCTGTTTTTT. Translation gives CASSYSAGAVGELFF.

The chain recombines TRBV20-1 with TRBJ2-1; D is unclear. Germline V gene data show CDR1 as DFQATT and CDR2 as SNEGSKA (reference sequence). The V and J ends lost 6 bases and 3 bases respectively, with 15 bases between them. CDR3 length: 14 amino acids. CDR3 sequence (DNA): TGCAGTGCCCCAAGTTTGGGGTTCTACAATGAGCAGTTCTTC. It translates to CSAPSLGFYNEQFF.

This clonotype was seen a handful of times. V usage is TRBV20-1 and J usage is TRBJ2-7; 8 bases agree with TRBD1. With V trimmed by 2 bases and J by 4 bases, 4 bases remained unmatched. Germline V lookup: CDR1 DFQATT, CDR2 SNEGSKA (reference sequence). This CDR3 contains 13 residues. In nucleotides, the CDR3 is TGCAGTGCTAGATCGGGGACAGGTTACGAGCAGTACTTC. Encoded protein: CSARSGTGYEQYF.

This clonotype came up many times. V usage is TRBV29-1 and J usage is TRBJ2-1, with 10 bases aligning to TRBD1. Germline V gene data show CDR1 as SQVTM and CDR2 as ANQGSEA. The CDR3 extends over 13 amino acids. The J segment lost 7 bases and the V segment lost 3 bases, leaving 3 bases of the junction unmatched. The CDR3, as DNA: TGCAGCGTTGATAGGGACAGGGGTAATGAGCAGTTCTTC. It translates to CSVDRDRGNEQFF.

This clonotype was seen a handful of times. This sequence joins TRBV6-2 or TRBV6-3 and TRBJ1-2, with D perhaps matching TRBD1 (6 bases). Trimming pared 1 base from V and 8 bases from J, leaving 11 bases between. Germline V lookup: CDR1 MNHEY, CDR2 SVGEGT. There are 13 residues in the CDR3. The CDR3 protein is CASSYWQGQGYTF. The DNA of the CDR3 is TGTGCCAGCAGTTACTGGCAGGGGCAAGGCTACACCTTC.

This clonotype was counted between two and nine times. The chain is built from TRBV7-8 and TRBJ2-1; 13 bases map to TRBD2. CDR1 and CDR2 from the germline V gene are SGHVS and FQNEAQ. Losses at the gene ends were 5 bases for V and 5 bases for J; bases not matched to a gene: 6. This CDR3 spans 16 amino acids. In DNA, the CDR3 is TGTGCCAGCAGCGAAACTAGCGGGGGGGCGAACAATGAGCAGTTCTTC. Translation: CASSETSGGANNEQFF.

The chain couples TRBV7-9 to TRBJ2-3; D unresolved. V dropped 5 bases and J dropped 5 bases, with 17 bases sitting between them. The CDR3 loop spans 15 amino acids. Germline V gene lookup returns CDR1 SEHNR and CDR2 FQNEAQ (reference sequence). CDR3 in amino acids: CASSRAGSNVDTQYF. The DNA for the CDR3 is TGTGCCAGCAGCCGGGCAGGTTCAAATGTAGATACGCAGTATTTT.

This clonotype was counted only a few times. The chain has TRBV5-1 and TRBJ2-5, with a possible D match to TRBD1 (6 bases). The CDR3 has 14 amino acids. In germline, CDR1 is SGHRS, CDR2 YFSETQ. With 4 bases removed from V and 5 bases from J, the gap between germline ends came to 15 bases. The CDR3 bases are TGCGCCAGCAGCGGGCAGGGGTCCGGGGAGACCCAGTACTTC. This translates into CASSGQGSGETQYF.

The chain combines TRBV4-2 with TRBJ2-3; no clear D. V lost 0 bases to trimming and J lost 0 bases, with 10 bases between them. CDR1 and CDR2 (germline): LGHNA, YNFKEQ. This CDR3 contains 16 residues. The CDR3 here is CASSQEPVGSTDTQYF. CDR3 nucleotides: TGTGCCAGCAGCCAAGAACCGGTAGGTAGCACAGATACGCAGTATTTT.

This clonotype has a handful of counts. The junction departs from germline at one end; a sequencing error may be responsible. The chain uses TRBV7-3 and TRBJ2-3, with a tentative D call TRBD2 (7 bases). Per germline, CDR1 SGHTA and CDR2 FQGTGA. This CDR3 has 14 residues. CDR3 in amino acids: CASSLTSAGAQKTF. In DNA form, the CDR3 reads TGTGCCAGCAGCTTAACGTCTGCGGGGGCCCAGAAAACTTTT.

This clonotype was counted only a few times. CDR3 sequence reads: CASSVLVAGELFF. The CDR3 region has the DNA TGTGCCAGCAGCGTATTGGTGGCCGGGGAGCTGTTTTTT. The chain has TRBV9 and TRBJ2-2; no definite D call. The germline V gene encodes CDR1 SGDLS and CDR2 YYNGEE. V lost 1 base and J lost 6, with 7 bases in between. This CDR3 is 13 amino acids long.